The 13 T cell receptor beta chains given below trace back to one sample, sequenced in a study of cytomegalovirus exposure and HLA in healthy donors. The protocol was immunoSEQ multiplex PCR, while the TCRdb copy is restricted to in-frame clones and leaves out a portion. The sample holds around 190,000 clones, around 88% seen once. Specimen: PBMCs. These receptor sequences come from a woman aged 18-35 years in good health and CMV-seronegative.

This chain links TRBV4-2 with TRBJ2-5; 11 nucleotides match TRBD2. The CDR3 length is 16 residues. J was trimmed by 5 bases and V by 1 base; bases with no gene match: 6. Germline V gene data show CDR1 as LGHNA and CDR2 as YNFKEQ. CDR3 in DNA: TGTGCCAGCAGCCAAGGTAGCGGGGGGGCCGTGGAGACCCAGTACTTC. This codes for CASSQGSGGAVETQYF.

The CDR3 reads CAWSRTSDSNEQFF. In DNA form, the CDR3 reads TGTGCCTGGAGTAGAACTAGCGATAGCAATGAGCAGTTCTTC. The rearrangement links TRBV30 to TRBJ2-1, with 7 positions matching TRBD2. CDR3 length equals 14 residues. From germline, CDR1 is GTSNPN and CDR2 SVGIG (reference sequence). V lost 2 bases and J lost 6; bases outside the gene matches: 7.

The chain couples TRBV12-5 to TRBJ1-1; TRBD1 is a possible D gene (6 bases). Germline loops: CDR1 LGHNT, CDR2 FRNRAP. The CDR3 runs 14 residues. V lost 7 bases to trimming and J lost 1 base, with 13 bases between them. CDR3 amino acids: CASAADSANTEAFF. CDR3 in DNA: TGTGCTAGTGCCGCGGACAGCGCGAACACTGAAGCTTTCTTT.

The chain has TRBV4-1 and TRBJ1-2; D is undetermined. Between the trimmed V and J ends, which lost 3 bases and 4 bases, there was a span of 12 bases. The CDR3 runs 14 residues. Germline-derived CDR1 and CDR2 are MGHRA and YSYEKL. CDR3 region: CASSQAREAYGYTF. DNA of the CDR3: TGCGCCAGCAGCCAGGCCCGCGAGGCCTATGGCTACACCTTC.

This sequence joins TRBV5-4 and TRBJ2-1; 13 bases align to TRBD2. The ends lost 9 bases at V and 6 bases at J; junction bases unmatched: 6. There are 14 residues in the CDR3. Germline assignment: CDR1 SGHNT and CDR2 YYREEE (reference sequence). As DNA, the CDR3 is TGTGCCACCCCCGGGACTAGCGGGGCCAATGAGCAGTTCTTC. This sequence encodes CATPGTSGANEQFF.

The rearrangement links TRBV6-5 to TRBJ2-7; D is unclear. V was trimmed by 0 bases and J by 2 bases, leaving 14 bases between them. The CDR3 consists of 16 residues. Germline V gene lookup returns CDR1 MNHEY and CDR2 SVGAGI. CDR3 sequence reads: CASSYSSWYSTYEQYF. The CDR3 bases are TGTGCCAGCAGTTACTCGAGTTGGTACTCCACCTACGAGCAGTACTTC.

The chain combines TRBV7-2 with TRBJ2-3, with 10 bases fitting TRBD2. The CDR3 is 15 amino acids. V trimming: 5 bases; J trimming: 5 bases; junction bases outside the gene matches: 7. In germline, CDR1 is SGHTA, CDR2 FQGNSA. The CDR3 protein is CASSQAGGPGDTQYF. DNA of the CDR3: TGTGCCAGCAGCCAAGCGGGAGGGCCAGGAGATACGCAGTATTTT.

The gene calls are TRBV7-9 and TRBJ2-7; D is possibly TRBD2 (6 bases). The ends were cut back, 5 bases at V and 3 bases at J, with 26 bases in the middle. Germline V CDR1 and CDR2: SEHNR, FQNEAQ (reference sequence). This CDR3 comprises 18 residues. This chain's CDR3 is CASSPRTGLAGNYYEQYF. The DNA for the CDR3 is TGTGCCAGCAGCCCCCGAACGGGATTGGCGGGAAACTACTACGAGCAGTACTTC. Full variable domain (outside the CDR3, taken from reference TRBV7-9 and TRBJ2-7): DTGVSQNPRHKITKRGQNVTFRCDPISEHNRLYWYRQTLGQGPEFLTYFQNEAQLEKSRLLSDRFSAERPKGSFSTLEIQRTEQGDSAMYLCASSPRTGLAGNYYEQYFGPGTRLTVT.

The gene calls are TRBV4-1 and TRBJ1-5; unclear D gene. CDR1 MGHRA and CDR2 YSYEKL come from the germline V gene. The CDR3 consists of 14 residues. V lost 3 bases and J lost 5, with 11 bases in between. CDR3 nucleotides: TGCGCCAGCAGCCAGTTCTTAAGAGATCAGCCCCAGCATTTT. This gives the protein CASSQFLRDQPQHF.

This clone was recorded once. The chain employs TRBV9 and TRBJ2-6; perhaps TRBD1 as D (5 bases). The CDR3 has 16 amino acids. The V gene's germline CDR1 is SGDLS and CDR2 YYNGEE. Deletions cut 2 bases from V and 2 bases from J, with 11 bases between. The CDR3 loop is CASSVLPGTGANVLTF. DNA of the CDR3: TGTGCCAGCAGCGTTCTACCAGGGACTGGGGCCAACGTCCTGACTTTC.

The chain is built from TRBV7-9 and TRBJ1-2, with 9 positions matching TRBD1. CDR1 and CDR2 from the germline V gene are SEHNR and FQNEAQ (reference sequence). The ends lost 4 bases at V and 3 bases at J; junction bases unmatched: 12. This CDR3 has 17 amino acids. The CDR3 DNA reads as TGTGCCAGCAGCTCGCCGGGACAGGGCTTCGGGGACTATGGCTACACCTTC. It codes for CASSSPGQGFGDYGYTF. Full variable domain (missing parts from reference TRBV7-9 and TRBJ1-2): DTGVSQNPRHKITKRGQNVTFRCDPISEHNRLYWYRQTLGQGPEFLTYFQNEAQLEKSRLLSDRFSAERPKGSFSTLEIQRTEQGDSAMYLCASSSPGQGFGDYGYTFGSGTRLTVV.

Here the CDR3 DNA reads TGTGCCAGCAGCTTGGACCTACAGAGCACAGATACGCAGTATTTT. Translated, it gives CASSLDLQSTDTQYF. V gene TRBV5-6 combines with J gene TRBJ2-3; D gene unclear. Trimming pared 0 bases from V and 0 bases from J, leaving 8 bases between. CDR1 and CDR2 from the germline V gene are SGHDT and YYEEEE. The CDR3 is 15 residues long. Full variable domain (missing parts from reference TRBV5-6 and TRBJ2-3): DAGVTQSPTHLIKTRGQQVTLRCSPKSGHDTVSWYQQALGQGPQFIFQYYEEEERQRGNFPDRFSGHQFPNYSSELNVNALLLGDSALYLCASSLDLQSTDTQYFGPGTRLTVL.

J is TRBJ1-1 and V is TRBV2, with D possibly matching TRBD1 (5 bases). CDR1 and CDR2 from the germline V gene are SNHLY and FYNNEI. V shed 3 bases and J shed 0 bases, with 11 bases lying between them. The CDR3 is made up of 15 amino acids. The CDR3 sequence is CASSDQGRMNTEAFF. CDR3 coding DNA: TGTGCCAGCAGTGACCAGGGTCGAATGAACACTGAAGCTTTCTTT.